This TCR beta chain was sequenced during a study of chemoradiotherapy in HPV16-positive cancers. Whole-study findings and limits: For HPV16-positive patients, expanding HPV-responsive T cells associated with longer recurrence-free survival. Candidate HPV-specific clones and E7-related TCR motifs grew in tumor during treatment.

Data came from immunoSEQ multiplex PCR; TCRdb stores just in-frame clones and leaves some out. The sample shows under 5,500 clones, 90% of them seen only once. Germline loops: CDR1 MGHRA, CDR2 YSYEKL. This CDR3 has 13 amino acids. Trimming took 4 bases from V and 6 from J, leaving 10 bases between them. A note on this clone: Its target is not known.

This receptor was taken from a human donor with HPV-associated anogenital cancer. The sample was acquired from a patient who underwent chemoradiotherapy. The chain joins TRBV4-1 to TRBJ2-1; tentative D call: TRBD1 (5 bases). CDR3 DNA: TGCGCCAGCAGCCCTCCAGACAGCAATGAGCAGTTCTTC. This gives the protein CASSPPDSNEQFF.